The T cell receptor (beta chain) described here comes from a study of blood T cell repertoires in COVID-19. Here immunoSEQ multiplex PCR was the method, and the copy in TCRdb shows in-frame clones only, minus some. The sample shows under 300,000 clones, around 90% of them seen only once. The CDR3 is 16 residues long. Between the trimmed V and J ends, which lost 3 bases and 0 bases, there was a span of 11 bases. Germline V CDR1 and CDR2: KGHDR, SFDVKD. The chain uses TRBV24-1 and TRBJ2-1; D not certain. This TCR was recovered from a man aged 55 to 70 who had recovered from COVID-19. Specimen: peripheral blood. CDR3 DNA sequence: TGTGCCACCAGTGATATGAGGTCCAGCTCCTACAATGAGCAGTTCTTC. This gives the protein CATSDMRSSSYNEQFF.